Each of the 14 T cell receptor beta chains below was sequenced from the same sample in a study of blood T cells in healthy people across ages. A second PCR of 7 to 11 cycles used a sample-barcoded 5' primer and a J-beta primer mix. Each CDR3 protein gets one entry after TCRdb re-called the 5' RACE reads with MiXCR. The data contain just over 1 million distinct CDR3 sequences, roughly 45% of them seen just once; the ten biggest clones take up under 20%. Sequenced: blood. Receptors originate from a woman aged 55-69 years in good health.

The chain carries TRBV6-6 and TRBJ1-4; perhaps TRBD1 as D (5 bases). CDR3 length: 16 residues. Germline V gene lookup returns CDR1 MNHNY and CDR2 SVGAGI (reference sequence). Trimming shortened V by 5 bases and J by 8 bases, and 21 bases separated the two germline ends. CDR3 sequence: CASSQPQGPAIEKLFF. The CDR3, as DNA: TGTGCCAGCAGTCAGCCGCAGGGCCCGGCTATAGAAAAACTGTTTTTT.

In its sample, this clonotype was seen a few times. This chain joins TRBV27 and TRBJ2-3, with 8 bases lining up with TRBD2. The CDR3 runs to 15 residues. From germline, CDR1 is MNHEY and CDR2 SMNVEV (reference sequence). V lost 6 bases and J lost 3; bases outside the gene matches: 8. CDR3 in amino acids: CASSLERERTDTQYF. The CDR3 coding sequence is TGTGCCAGCAGCCTAGAGCGGGAGAGGACAGATACGCAGTATTTT.

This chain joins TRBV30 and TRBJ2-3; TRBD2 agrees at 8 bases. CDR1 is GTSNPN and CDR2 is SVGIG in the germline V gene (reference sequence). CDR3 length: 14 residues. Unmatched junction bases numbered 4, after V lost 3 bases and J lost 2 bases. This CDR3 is CAWRGAGVTDTQYF. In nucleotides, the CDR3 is TGTGCCTGGAGAGGAGCGGGAGTCACAGATACGCAGTATTTT.

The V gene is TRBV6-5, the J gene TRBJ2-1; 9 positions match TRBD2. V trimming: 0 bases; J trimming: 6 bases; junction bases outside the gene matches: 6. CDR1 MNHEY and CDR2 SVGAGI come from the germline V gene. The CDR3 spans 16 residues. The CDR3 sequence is CASSYSRGGRANEQFF. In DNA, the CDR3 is TGTGCCAGCAGTTACTCCCGGGGCGGGAGGGCCAATGAGCAGTTCTTC.

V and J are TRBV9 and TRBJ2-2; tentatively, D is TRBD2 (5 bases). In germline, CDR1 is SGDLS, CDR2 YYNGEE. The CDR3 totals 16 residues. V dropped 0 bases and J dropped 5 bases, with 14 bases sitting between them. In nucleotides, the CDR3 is TGTGCCAGCAGCGTAGACCCTAGCCCTCCTACCGGGGAGCTGTTTTTT. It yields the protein CASSVDPSPPTGELFF.

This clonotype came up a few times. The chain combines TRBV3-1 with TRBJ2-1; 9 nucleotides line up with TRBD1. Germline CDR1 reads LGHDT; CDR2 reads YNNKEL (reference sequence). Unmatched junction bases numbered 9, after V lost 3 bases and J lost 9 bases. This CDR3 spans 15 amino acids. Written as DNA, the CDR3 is TGTGCCAGCAGCCAGGGACAGGGAGCGGGCGCTGAGCAGTTCTTC. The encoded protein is CASSQGQGAGAEQFF.

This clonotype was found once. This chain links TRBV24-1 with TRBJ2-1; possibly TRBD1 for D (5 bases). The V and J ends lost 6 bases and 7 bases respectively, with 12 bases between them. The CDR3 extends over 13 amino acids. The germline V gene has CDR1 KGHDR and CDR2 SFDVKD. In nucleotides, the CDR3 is TGTGCCACCAGTCTAGGGGCAGGTAATGAGCAGTTCTTC. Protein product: CATSLGAGNEQFF.

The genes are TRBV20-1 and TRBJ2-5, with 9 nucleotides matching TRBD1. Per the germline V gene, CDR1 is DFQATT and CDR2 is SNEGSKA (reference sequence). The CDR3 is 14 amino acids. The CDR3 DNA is TGCAGGGCACAGGGGGCGTTTTTGGAGGAGACCCAGTACTTC. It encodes CRAQGAFLEETQYF.

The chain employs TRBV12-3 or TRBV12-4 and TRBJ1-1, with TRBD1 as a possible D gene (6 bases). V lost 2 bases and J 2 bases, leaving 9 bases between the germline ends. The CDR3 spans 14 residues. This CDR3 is CASSLHRDNTEAFF. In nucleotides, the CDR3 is TGTGCCAGCAGTTTACACAGGGATAACACTGAAGCTTTCTTT.

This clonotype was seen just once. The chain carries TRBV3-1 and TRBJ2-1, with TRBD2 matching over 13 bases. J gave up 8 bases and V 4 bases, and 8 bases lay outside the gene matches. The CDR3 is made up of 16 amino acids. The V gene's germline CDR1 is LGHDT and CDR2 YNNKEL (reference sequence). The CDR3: CASSPGLAGSWDEQFF. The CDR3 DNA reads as TGTGCCAGCAGCCCGGGACTAGCGGGATCCTGGGATGAGCAGTTCTTC.

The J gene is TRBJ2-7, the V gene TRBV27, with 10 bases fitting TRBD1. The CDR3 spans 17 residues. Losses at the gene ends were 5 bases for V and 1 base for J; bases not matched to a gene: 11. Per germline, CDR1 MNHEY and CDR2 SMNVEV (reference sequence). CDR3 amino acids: CASSGQGGSGNSYEQYF. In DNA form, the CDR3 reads TGTGCCAGCAGTGGACAGGGGGGAAGCGGGAATTCCTACGAGCAGTACTTC.

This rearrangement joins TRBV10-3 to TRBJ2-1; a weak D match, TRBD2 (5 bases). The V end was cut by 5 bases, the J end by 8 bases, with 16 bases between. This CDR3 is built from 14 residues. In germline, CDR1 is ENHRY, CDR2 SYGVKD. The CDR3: CAISPLAHDDEQFF. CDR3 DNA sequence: TGTGCCATCAGTCCTTTAGCGCACGACGATGAGCAGTTCTTC.

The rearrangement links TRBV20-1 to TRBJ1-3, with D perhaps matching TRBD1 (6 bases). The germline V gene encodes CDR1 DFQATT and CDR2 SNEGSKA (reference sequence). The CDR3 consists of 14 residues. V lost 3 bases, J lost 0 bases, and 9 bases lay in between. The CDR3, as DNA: TGCAGTGCTAGGGACAGTGACTCTGGAAACACCATATATTTT. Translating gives CSARDSDSGNTIYF.

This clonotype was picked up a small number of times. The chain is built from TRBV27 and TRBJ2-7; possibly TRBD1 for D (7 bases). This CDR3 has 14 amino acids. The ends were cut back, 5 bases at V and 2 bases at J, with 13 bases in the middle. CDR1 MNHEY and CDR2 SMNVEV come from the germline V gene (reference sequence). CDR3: CASSTAGGPYEQYF. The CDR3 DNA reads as TGTGCCAGCAGTACCGCAGGGGGGCCCTACGAGCAGTACTTC.